This TCR beta chain was sequenced during a study of blood T cell repertoires in COVID-19. This CDR3 region has 13 residues. The V end was cut by 4 bases, the J end by 0 bases, with 6 bases between. Germline V gene sequence: CDR1 LNHDA, CDR2 SQIVND (reference sequence). Study processing details: For nucleated cells, counts were estimated from reference gene primer amplification. The repertoire was sequenced with immunoSEQ multiplex PCR; TCRdb's copy has only in-frame clones and lacks some. That table is the source of V, J and clone size, and D and trimming were worked out from the DNA. The sample has 380,000 or so clones; roughly 90% are singletons.

The gene calls are TRBV19 and TRBJ1-1, with D perhaps matching TRBD1 (5 bases). The clonotype was recovered from a man in his forties with acute or convalescent COVID-19. Material for sequencing was peripheral blood. CDR3 protein: CASSTGLNTEAFF. The CDR3 region has the DNA TGTGCCAGTAGTACAGGGTTGAACACTGAAGCTTTCTTT.